This TCR beta chain appears in the sequencing data of a study of technical replicates of blood from four donors. The protocol was immunoSEQ multiplex PCR, while the TCRdb copy is restricted to in-frame clones and leaves out a portion. The table shows roughly 72,000 clones, with roughly 94% occurring only once. Source material: T cells isolated from PBMCs. The receptor was isolated from a human donor in good health.

The chain's CDR3 is CASSVGGRDPYGYTF. For the CDR3, the DNA is TGTGCCAGCAGCGTAGGGGGCCGAGACCCATATGGCTACACCTTC. The V call is TRBV9, the J call TRBJ1-2; perhaps TRBD1 as D (5 bases). This CDR3 spans 15 amino acids. Germline CDR1 is SGDLS and CDR2 is YYNGEE. V was pared by 0 bases and J by 5 bases, with 14 bases between.